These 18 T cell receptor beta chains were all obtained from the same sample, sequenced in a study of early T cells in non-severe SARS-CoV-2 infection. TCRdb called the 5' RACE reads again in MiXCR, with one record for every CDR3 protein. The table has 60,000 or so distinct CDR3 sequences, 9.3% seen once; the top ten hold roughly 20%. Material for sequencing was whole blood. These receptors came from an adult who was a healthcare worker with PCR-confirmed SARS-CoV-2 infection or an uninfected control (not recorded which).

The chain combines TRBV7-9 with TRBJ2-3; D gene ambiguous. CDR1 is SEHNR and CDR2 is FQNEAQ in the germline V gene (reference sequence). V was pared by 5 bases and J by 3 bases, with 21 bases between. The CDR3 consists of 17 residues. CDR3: CASSRSSWPAKTDTQYF. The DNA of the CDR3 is TGTGCCAGCAGCCGATCTTCTTGGCCTGCTAAGACAGATACGCAGTATTTT.

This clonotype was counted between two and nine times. This chain's CDR3 is CASSSTGVYGYTF. In nucleotides, the CDR3 is TGCGCCAGCAGTTCTACAGGGGTCTATGGCTACACCTTC. V gene TRBV5-1 combines with J gene TRBJ1-2; 7 bases are a match to TRBD1. Losses at the gene ends were 5 bases for V and 4 bases for J; bases not matched to a gene: 5. This CDR3 has 13 amino acids. Germline V gene lookup returns CDR1 SGHRS and CDR2 YFSETQ.

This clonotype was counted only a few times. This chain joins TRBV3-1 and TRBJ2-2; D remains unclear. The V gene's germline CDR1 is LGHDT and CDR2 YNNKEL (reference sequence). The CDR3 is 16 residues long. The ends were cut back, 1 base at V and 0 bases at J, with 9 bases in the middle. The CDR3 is CASSQVEFANTGELFF. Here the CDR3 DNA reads TGTGCCAGCAGCCAAGTGGAGTTCGCGAACACCGGGGAGCTGTTTTTT.

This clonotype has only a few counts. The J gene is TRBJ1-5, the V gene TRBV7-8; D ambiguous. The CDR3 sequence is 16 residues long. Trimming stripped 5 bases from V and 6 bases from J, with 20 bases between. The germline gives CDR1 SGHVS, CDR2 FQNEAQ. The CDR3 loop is CASSPLASAPTQPQHF. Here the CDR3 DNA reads TGTGCCAGCAGCCCGCTCGCCAGTGCACCGACTCAGCCCCAGCATTTT.

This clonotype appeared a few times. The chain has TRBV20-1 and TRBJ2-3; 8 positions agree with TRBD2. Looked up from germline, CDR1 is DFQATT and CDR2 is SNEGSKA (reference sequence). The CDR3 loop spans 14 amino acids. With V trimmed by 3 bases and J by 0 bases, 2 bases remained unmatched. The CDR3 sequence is CSASGGASTDTQYF. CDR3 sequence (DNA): TGCAGTGCTAGCGGGGGGGCTAGCACAGATACGCAGTATTTT.

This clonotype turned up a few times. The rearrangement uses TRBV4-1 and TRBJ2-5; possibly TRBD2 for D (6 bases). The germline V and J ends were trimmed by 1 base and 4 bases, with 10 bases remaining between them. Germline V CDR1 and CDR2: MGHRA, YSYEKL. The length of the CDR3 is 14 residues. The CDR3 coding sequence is TGCGCCAGCAGCCAAGGGGTTAGCGGAGAGACCCAGTACTTC. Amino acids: CASSQGVSGETQYF.

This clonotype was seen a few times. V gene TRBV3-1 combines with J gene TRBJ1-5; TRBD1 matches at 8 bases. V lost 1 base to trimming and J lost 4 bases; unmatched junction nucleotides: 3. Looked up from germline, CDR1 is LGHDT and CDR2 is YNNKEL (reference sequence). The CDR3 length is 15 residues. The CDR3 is CASSQGTGRNQPQHF. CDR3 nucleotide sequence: TGTGCCAGCAGCCAAGGGACAGGGCGGAATCAGCCCCAGCATTTT.

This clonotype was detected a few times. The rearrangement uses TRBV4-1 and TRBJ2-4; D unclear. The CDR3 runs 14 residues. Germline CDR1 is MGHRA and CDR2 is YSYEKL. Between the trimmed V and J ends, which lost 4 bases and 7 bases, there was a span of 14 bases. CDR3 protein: CASSPKRHANIQYF. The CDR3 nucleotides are TGCGCCAGCAGCCCAAAACGACACGCTAACATTCAGTACTTC.

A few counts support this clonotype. Here the CDR3 DNA reads TGTGCCAGCGGGGTACAGGGAAACTACGAGCAGTACTTC. This sequence encodes CASGVQGNYEQYF. J is TRBJ2-7 and V is TRBV13; tentatively, D is TRBD1 (6 bases). Trimming left V 8 bases short and J 3 bases short, with 14 bases between. This CDR3 has 13 residues. Looked up from germline, CDR1 is PRHDT and CDR2 is FYEKMQ (reference sequence).

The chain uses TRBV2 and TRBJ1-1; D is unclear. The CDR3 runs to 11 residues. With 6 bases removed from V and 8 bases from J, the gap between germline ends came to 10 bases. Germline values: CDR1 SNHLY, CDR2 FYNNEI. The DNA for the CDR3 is TGTGCCAGCAGCGTGCCGGCGGAAGCTTTCTTT. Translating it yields CASSVPAEAFF. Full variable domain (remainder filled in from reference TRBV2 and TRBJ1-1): EPEVTQTPSHQVTQMGQEVILRCVPISNHLYFYWYRQILGQKVEFLVSFYNNEISEKSEIFDDQFSVERPDGSNFTLKIRSTKLEDSAMYFCASSVPAEAFFGQGTRLTVV.

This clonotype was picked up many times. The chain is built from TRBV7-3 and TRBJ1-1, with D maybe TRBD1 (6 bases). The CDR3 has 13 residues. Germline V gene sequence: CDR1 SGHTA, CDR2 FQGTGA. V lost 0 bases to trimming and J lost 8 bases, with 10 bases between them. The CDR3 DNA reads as TGTGCCAGCAGCTTAACGATGGACAGCGAAGCTTTCTTT. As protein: CASSLTMDSEAFF.

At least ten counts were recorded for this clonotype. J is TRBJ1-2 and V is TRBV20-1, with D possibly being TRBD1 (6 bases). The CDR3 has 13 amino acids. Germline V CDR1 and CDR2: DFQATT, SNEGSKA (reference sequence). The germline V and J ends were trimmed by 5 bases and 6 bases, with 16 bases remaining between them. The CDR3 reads CSALTGQRHGYTF. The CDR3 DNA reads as TGCAGTGCTCTAACGGGACAAAGGCATGGCTACACCTTC.

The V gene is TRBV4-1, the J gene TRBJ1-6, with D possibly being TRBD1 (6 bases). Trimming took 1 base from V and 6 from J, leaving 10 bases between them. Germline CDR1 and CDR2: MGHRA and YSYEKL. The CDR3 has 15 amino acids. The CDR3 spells CASSQVGGGNSPLHF. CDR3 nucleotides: TGCGCCAGCAGCCAAGTCGGAGGGGGTAATTCACCCCTCCACTTT.

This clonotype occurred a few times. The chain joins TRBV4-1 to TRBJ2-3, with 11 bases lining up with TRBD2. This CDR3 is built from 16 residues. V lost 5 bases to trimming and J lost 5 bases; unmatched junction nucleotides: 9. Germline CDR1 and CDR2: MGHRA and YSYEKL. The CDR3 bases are TGCGCCAGCAGCTTCATAGCGGGGGGGCCGGGAGATACGCAGTATTTT. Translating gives CASSFIAGGPGDTQYF.

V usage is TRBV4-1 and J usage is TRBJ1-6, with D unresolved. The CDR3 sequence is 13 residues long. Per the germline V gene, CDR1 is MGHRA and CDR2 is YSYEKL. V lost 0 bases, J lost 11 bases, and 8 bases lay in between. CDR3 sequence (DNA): TGCGCCAGCAGCCAAGATTTCGCAGCACCCCTCCACTTT. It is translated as CASSQDFAAPLHF.

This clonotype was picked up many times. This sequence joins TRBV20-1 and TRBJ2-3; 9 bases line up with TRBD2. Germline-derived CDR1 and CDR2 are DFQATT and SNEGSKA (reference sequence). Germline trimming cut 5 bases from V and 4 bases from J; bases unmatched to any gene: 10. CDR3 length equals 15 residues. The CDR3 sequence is CSADNGGGASDTQYF. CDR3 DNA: TGCAGTGCTGATAATGGCGGGGGGGCCTCAGATACGCAGTATTTT.

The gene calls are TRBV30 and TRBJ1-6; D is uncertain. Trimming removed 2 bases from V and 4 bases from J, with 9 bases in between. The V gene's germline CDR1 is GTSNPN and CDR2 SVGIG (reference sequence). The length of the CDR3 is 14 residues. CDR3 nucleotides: TGTGCCTGGAGTTATGACCCTTATAATTCACCCCTCCACTTT. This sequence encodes CAWSYDPYNSPLHF.

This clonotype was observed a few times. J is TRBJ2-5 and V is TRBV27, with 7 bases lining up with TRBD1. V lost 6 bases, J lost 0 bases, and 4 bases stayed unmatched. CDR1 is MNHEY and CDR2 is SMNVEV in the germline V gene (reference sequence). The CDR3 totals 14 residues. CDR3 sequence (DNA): TGTGCCAGCAGACTCACAGGGGACCAAGAGACCCAGTACTTC. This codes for CASRLTGDQETQYF.